This T cell receptor beta chain was identified in a study of CD8 T cells in ankylosing spondylitis. Points from the study as a whole: Prior literature has documented some motif variants in synovial fluid and blood from reactive arthritis. Disease-linked clones bore a CD8+ phenotype and were relatively rare in peripheral blood. It was reported that disease-linked clones were significantly enriched in matched ankylosing spondylitis synovial fluid. About eight highly homologous variants made up a TCR beta motif that seemed to typify ankylosing spondylitis blood.

For TCR beta, libraries came from quantitative 5'-RACE with molecular barcodes. TCRdb passed the 5' RACE reads through MiXCR, listing each CDR3 protein once. The data hold roughly 700,000 distinct CDR3 sequences, with under 20% observed a single time. J was trimmed by 7 bases and V by 6 bases; bases with no gene match: 19. There are 16 residues in the CDR3. In germline, CDR1 is DFQATT, CDR2 SNEGSKA (reference sequence). Comments on this clonotype: Its antigen is as yet unknown.

This receptor was taken from a male donor with ankylosing spondylitis. The source material was blood, either unsorted or a sorted T cell fraction (not recorded which). The chain uses TRBV20-1 and TRBJ2-5; 8 positions match TRBD2. The CDR3 loop reads CSAYSGLETHSATQYF. Written as DNA, the CDR3 is TGCAGTGCCTACTCGGGACTAGAAACGCATTCAGCGACCCAGTACTTC.